This T cell receptor (beta chain) was observed in a study of T-cell memory formation after mild COVID-19. Study at large: TCR clusters mostly belonged to single donors.

Whole-study results and caveats: Clones that got smaller from day 15 to 85 had even CD4/CD8, while clones growing later tipped toward CD4+. The pre-infection memory compartment contained some responding clones, suggesting cross-reactive memory joined.

This clonotype was picked up many times. Its cognate antigen is unknown. From germline, CDR1 is KGHDR and CDR2 SFDVKD. The V gene lost 5 bases and the J gene lost 4 bases, with 11 bases spanning the gap. This CDR3 region has 14 residues. TCRalpha and TCRbeta libraries used 5'RACE with constant-segment primers and UMIs. TCRdb analysed the 5' RACE reads with MiXCR anew, one entry per CDR3 protein. Altogether approximately 340,000 distinct CDR3 sequences are present, more than 15% being singletons, with the ten largest covering about 20%. Material for sequencing was PBMCs or a T cell subset sorted from them (not recorded which). The clonotype was recovered from a man aged 18 to 35 who had mild COVID-19 (a few samples of this study predate the infection). Cell type and time point are not known. The rearrangement uses TRBV24-1 and TRBJ2-1; D might be TRBD1 or TRBD2, each matching 5 bases. This CDR3 reads CATSVGEIYNEQFF. CDR3 sequence (DNA): TGTGCCACCAGTGTAGGGGAGATTTACAATGAGCAGTTCTTC.